This note documents a single TCR beta chain sequence. The data are from a study of cytomegalovirus exposure and HLA in healthy donors. This CDR3 spans 12 amino acids. Per the germline V gene, CDR1 is SEHNR and CDR2 is FQNEAQ (reference sequence). V lost 6 bases and J lost 9; bases outside the gene matches: 7. PCR amplification relied on 60 Vbeta primers (plus 13 Jbeta primers). Assay used: immunoSEQ multiplex PCR; TCRdb lists only in-frame clones, some missing. The sample contains under 150,000 clones, around three quarters of which appear only once. Sample: PBMCs. The TCR comes from a man younger than 45 in good health and CMV-seropositive. The rearrangement joins TRBV7-9 to TRBJ2-5; 7 bases are shared with TRBD1. The CDR3 nucleotides are TGTGCCAGCAGTTCGGGACAGTTCGCCCAGTACTTC. Its translation: CASSSGQFAQYF. The entire variable domain, with the rest obtained from reference TRBV7-9 and TRBJ2-5, is as follows: DTGVSQNPRHKITKRGQNVTFRCDPISEHNRLYWYRQTLGQGPEFLTYFQNEAQLEKSRLLSDRFSAERPKGSFSTLEIQRTEQGDSAMYLCASSSGQFAQYFGPGTRLLVL.